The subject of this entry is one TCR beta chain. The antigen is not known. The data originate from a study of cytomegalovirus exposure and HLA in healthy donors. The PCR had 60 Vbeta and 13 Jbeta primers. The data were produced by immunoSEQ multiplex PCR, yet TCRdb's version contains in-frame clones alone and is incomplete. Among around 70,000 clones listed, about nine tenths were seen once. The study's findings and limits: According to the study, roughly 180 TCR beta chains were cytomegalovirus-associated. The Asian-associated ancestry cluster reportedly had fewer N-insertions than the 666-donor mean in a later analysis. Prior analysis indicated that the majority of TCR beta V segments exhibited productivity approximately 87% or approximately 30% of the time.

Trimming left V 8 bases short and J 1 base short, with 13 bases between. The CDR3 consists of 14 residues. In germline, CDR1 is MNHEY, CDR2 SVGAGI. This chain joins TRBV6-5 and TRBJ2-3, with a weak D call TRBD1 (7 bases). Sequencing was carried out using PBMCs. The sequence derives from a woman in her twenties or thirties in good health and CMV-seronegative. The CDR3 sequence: CASGRGVRTDTQYF. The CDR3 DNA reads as TGTGCCAGCGGCAGGGGGGTTCGCACAGATACGCAGTATTTT.